These 5 T cell receptor beta chains were all obtained from the same sample, sequenced in a study of molecular identifiers for immune sequencing clone quantification. MiXCR was run by TCRdb on the PCR reads, yielding one entry per CDR3 protein. This sample carries more than 450,000 distinct CDR3 sequences, 20% to 25% of them seen once, and the ten largest clones take about 0.84%. Sequenced material: naive CD8+ T cells from blood, with Jurkat cell RNA spiked in. The subset: FACS-sorted CD8+CD4-CCR7+CD45RA+ naive T cells. The receptors originated from a human donor in good health. Some libraries in this study had Jurkat cell RNA spiked in.

At least ten counts were recorded for this clonotype. This chain joins TRBV7-2 and TRBJ2-7, with TRBD2 identical over 13 bases. The CDR3 sequence is 20 residues long. Germline-derived CDR1 and CDR2 are SGHTA and FQGNSA. V was clipped by 3 bases and J by 2 bases; unmatched bases: 16. CDR3 DNA: TGTGCCAGCAGCTTGGAGGACAGACCGGGACTAGCGGGGACAACCTACGAGCAGTACTTC. This translates into CASSLEDRPGLAGTTYEQYF.

A note on this clonotype: A junction boundary mismatches the germline segment, possibly from a read error. The chain is built from TRBV7-9 and TRBJ2-1; 9 nucleotides agree with TRBD2. The CDR3 covers 18 residues. Per germline, CDR1 SEHNR and CDR2 FQNEAQ (reference sequence). The CDR3 sequence is CASSSALAGALKLNERFF. Written as DNA, the CDR3 is TGTGCCAGCAGTTCCGCCTTAGCGGGAGCCCTAAAGTTGAATGAGCGGTTCTTC.

This clonotype was picked up a small number of times. The chain combines TRBV7-8 with TRBJ2-1, with D possibly matching TRBD1 (5 bases). V dropped 5 bases and J dropped 0 bases, with 14 bases sitting between them. Germline values: CDR1 SGHVS, CDR2 FQNEAQ. This CDR3 region has 16 residues. CDR3 bases: TGTGCCAGCAGCCCCAGTTCCCAGGGCTCCTACAATGAGCAGTTCTTC. It yields the protein CASSPSSQGSYNEQFF.

A few counts support this clonotype. This sequence joins TRBV27 and TRBJ1-4; unclear D gene. Germline lookup yields CDR1 MNHEY and CDR2 SMNVEV (reference sequence). Deletions cut 6 bases from V and 7 bases from J, with 24 bases between. The CDR3 has 17 amino acids. The CDR3 loop reads CASSPPLGEGSGEKLFF. DNA for the CDR3: TGTGCCAGCAGCCCCCCCCTGGGAGAGGGCAGTGGTGAAAAACTGTTTTTT.

This clonotype was observed many times. The CDR3 sequence is CASSQDWTEETQYF. The CDR3 nucleotides read TGTGCCAGCAGCCAAGATTGGACAGAAGAGACCCAGTACTTC. The chain recombines TRBV14 with TRBJ2-5; TRBD1 might be the D (6 bases). In germline, CDR1 is SGHDN, CDR2 FVKESK. This CDR3 comprises 14 residues. V was shortened by 0 bases and J by 3 bases, with 8 bases between the two germline ends. The whole variable domain, filled in from reference TRBV14 and TRBJ2-5, reads EAGVTQFPSHSVIEKGQTVTLRCDPISGHDNLYWYRRVMGKEIKFLLHFVKESKQDESGMPNNRFLAERTGGTYSTLKVQPAELEDSGVYFCASSQDWTEETQYFGPGTRLLVL.